Listed here are 23 T cell receptor beta chains from one sample, sequenced in a study of blood T cell repertoires in COVID-19 (dated by TCRdb to the early 2020s). The library came from the immunoSEQ multiplex PCR assay. What TCRdb holds here is the immuneACCESS table cut down to in-frame rearrangements. Part of the clones is not present; checked against another copy, under half of the missing clones reflect an unresolved V gene, and the others are unexplained. The sample profile shows tens of thousands of clones; 91% of them were found once. In total, the top ten clones hold roughly 2.3% of the sample. Sequencing was done on a sample of peripheral blood. Receptors originate from a human donor with active COVID-19. The donor label of this sample is uncertain.

The chain employs TRBV7-9 and TRBJ1-2; 7 nucleotides match TRBD1. The CDR3 is made up of 16 amino acids. CDR1 is SEHNR, CDR2 FQNEAQ, per germline (reference sequence). J gave up 4 bases and V 3 bases, and 11 bases lay outside the gene matches. CDR3 sequence: CASSFGTADYLYGYTF. CDR3 sequence (DNA): TGTGCCAGCAGCTTTGGGACAGCAGATTATCTCTATGGCTACACCTTC.

This chain joins TRBV28 and TRBJ1-1, with 9 bases matching TRBD1. J was trimmed by 6 bases and V by 6 bases; bases with no gene match: 8. Germline assignment: CDR1 MDHEN and CDR2 SYDVKM. CDR3 length: 14 amino acids. As DNA, the CDR3 is TGTGCCAGCAGGACAGGGGGTAGGGGCGCTGAAGCTTTCTTT. The encoded protein is CASRTGGRGAEAFF.

The chain employs TRBV9 and TRBJ2-3, with TRBD2 matching 12 bases. CDR3 size: 15 residues. V gave up 5 bases and J gave up 6 bases; unmatched junction bases: 7. Looked up from germline, CDR1 is SGDLS and CDR2 is YYNGEE. The CDR3, as DNA: TGTGCCAGCAGTGCTAGCGGGGGGGCAGGCGATACGCAGTATTTT. Translated, it gives CASSASGGAGDTQYF. The full variable domain, completed using reference TRBV9 and TRBJ2-3, is DSGVTQTPKHLITATGQRVTLRCSPRSGDLSVYWYQQSLDQGLQFLIQYYNGEERAKGNILERFSAQQFPDLHSELNLSSLELGDSALYFCASSASGGAGDTQYFGPGTRLTVL.

The chain recombines TRBV14 with TRBJ2-7, with D unclear. Trimming removed 2 bases from V and 4 bases from J, with 12 bases in between. The CDR3 sequence is 14 residues long. Germline loops: CDR1 SGHDN, CDR2 FVKESK. CDR3 sequence: CASSQTGPLYEQYF. CDR3 coding DNA: TGTGCCAGCAGCCAAACCGGTCCCCTATACGAGCAGTACTTC. Full variable domain (remainder filled in from reference TRBV14 and TRBJ2-7): EAGVTQFPSHSVIEKGQTVTLRCDPISGHDNLYWYRRVMGKEIKFLLHFVKESKQDESGMPNNRFLAERTGGTYSTLKVQPAELEDSGVYFCASSQTGPLYEQYFGPGTRLTVT.

V is TRBV6-2 or TRBV6-3 and J is TRBJ2-5; D unclear. The germline V gene encodes CDR1 MNHEY and CDR2 SVGEGT. The CDR3 totals 13 residues. Trimming cost V 2 bases and J 5 bases, with 9 bases left between them. The CDR3 DNA follows: TGTGCCAGCAGTTACAACACCGGGGAGACCCAGTACTTC. It specifies CASSYNTGETQYF.

J is TRBJ2-1 and V is TRBV6-4; TRBD2 matches 11 bases. V dropped 5 bases and J dropped 12; count of bases not matched to a gene: 6. The germline CDR1 and CDR2 sequences are MRHNA and SNTAGT. This CDR3 has 13 amino acids. Here the CDR3 DNA reads TGTGCCAGCAGTAACCTAGCGGGGGGCCTGCAGTTCTTC. Translated, it gives CASSNLAGGLQFF.

The chain recombines TRBV5-6 with TRBJ2-5; TRBD2 matches at 10 bases. Germline CDR1 reads SGHDT; CDR2 reads YYEEEE. The CDR3 has 16 residues. With 4 bases clipped from V and 5 bases from J, the junction kept 11 bases outside the gene matches. As DNA, the CDR3 is TGTGCCAGCAGCCCGACCCTCGGGACTAGCGTTGAGACCCAGTACTTC. Translated, it gives CASSPTLGTSVETQYF.

The rearrangement links TRBV9 to TRBJ2-1, with 7 bases that match TRBD2. CDR3 length: 16 amino acids. Germline V gene lookup returns CDR1 SGDLS and CDR2 YYNGEE. Unmatched junction bases numbered 5, after V lost 0 bases and J lost 2 bases. The CDR3 nucleotides read TGTGCCAGCAGCGTAGTTGGGACTACAACCTACAATGAGCAGTTCTTC. Translation: CASSVVGTTTYNEQFF.

The chain links TRBV24-1 to TRBJ2-7; TRBD1 is a possible D gene (6 bases). CDR3 size: 13 residues. Trimming removed 5 bases from V and 6 bases from J, with 13 bases in between. Per germline, CDR1 KGHDR and CDR2 SFDVKD. Written as DNA, the CDR3 is TGTGCCACCAGTGCCGGACAGTTCACCGAGCAGTACTTC. It yields the protein CATSAGQFTEQYF.

The chain recombines TRBV5-6 with TRBJ2-7; weak D call: TRBD2 (7 bases). The germline V gene encodes CDR1 SGHDT and CDR2 YYEEEE. There are 12 residues in the CDR3. V was pared by 4 bases and J by 9 bases, with 14 bases between. CDR3 region: CASSPLGGGQYF. CDR3 in DNA: TGTGCCAGCAGCCCGCTAGGGGGGGGGCAGTACTTC. Drawing the rest from reference TRBV5-6 and TRBJ2-7, the complete variable domain is DAGVTQSPTHLIKTRGQQVTLRCSPKSGHDTVSWYQQALGQGPQFIFQYYEEEERQRGNFPDRFSGHQFPNYSSELNVNALLLGDSALYLCASSPLGGGQYFGPGTRLTVT.

V usage is TRBV19 and J usage is TRBJ1-1; 9 positions agree with TRBD1. Unmatched junction bases numbered 15, after V lost 8 bases and J lost 5 bases. CDR3 length: 16 residues. Germline V gene data show CDR1 as LNHDA and CDR2 as SQIVND (reference sequence). The chain's CDR3 is CASRIGTGTGRTEAFF. In nucleotides, the CDR3 is TGTGCCAGTCGAATCGGGACAGGGACAGGAAGAACTGAAGCTTTCTTT.

The rearrangement joins TRBV19 to TRBJ2-2; possibly TRBD2 for D (6 bases). Germline-derived CDR1 and CDR2 are LNHDA and SQIVND (reference sequence). This CDR3 spans 13 amino acids. V was clipped by 6 bases and J by 7 bases, with 12 bases between them. The CDR3 nucleotides are TGTGCCAGTAGCCGGACTAAGAACGGGGAGCTGTTTTTT. This encodes CASSRTKNGELFF.

Comment on this clone: The junction does not match germline at one end; this may be a read error. This chain links TRBV7-8 with TRBJ2-6; D possibly corresponds to TRBD2 (5 bases). The CDR3 covers 12 residues. The germline V gene encodes CDR1 SGHVS and CDR2 FQNEAQ. The CDR3 spells CASSSGVNVLTF. DNA of the CDR3: TGTGCCAGCAGCTCCGGGGTCAACGTCCTGACTTTC.

V and J are TRBV3-1 (or the pseudogene TRBV3-2) and TRBJ2-5; 8 bases agree with TRBD2. Per germline, CDR1 LGHDT and CDR2 YNNKEL (reference sequence). The CDR3 loop spans 16 amino acids. The trim removed 5 bases at V and 5 bases at J, leaving 13 bases unmatched. CDR3 loop: CASSGRQAGVLETQYF. The CDR3, as DNA: TGTGCCAGCAGCGGGCGTCAAGCGGGGGTCCTCGAGACCCAGTACTTC.

This sequence joins TRBV7-9 and TRBJ1-1, with unresolved D. V was clipped by 7 bases and J by 2 bases, with 17 bases between them. CDR1 is SEHNR, CDR2 FQNEAQ, per germline (reference sequence). This CDR3 has 15 residues. The CDR3 protein is CASTPHGSKNTEAFF. The CDR3 DNA is TGTGCCAGCACCCCCCATGGGAGTAAAAACACTGAAGCTTTCTTT.

The rearrangement uses TRBV9 and TRBJ2-7; TRBD2 might be the D (5 bases). CDR1 and CDR2 (germline): SGDLS, YYNGEE. The V and J ends lost 0 bases and 4 bases respectively, with 11 bases between them. This CDR3 is 14 amino acids long. The CDR3 here is CASSVAEEGYEQYF. In nucleotides, the CDR3 is TGTGCCAGCAGCGTAGCGGAGGAAGGTTACGAGCAGTACTTC.

V usage is TRBV5-6 and J usage is TRBJ1-1; D remains unclear. Germline V gene sequence: CDR1 SGHDT, CDR2 YYEEEE. The CDR3 spans 13 residues. Deletions cut 0 bases from V and 4 bases from J, with 7 bases between. This CDR3 is CASSLERRTEAFF. The CDR3 bases are TGTGCCAGCAGCTTGGAGAGGCGCACTGAAGCTTTCTTT.

The chain joins TRBV5-6 to TRBJ1-4, with TRBD1 matching over 9 bases. This CDR3 comprises 15 residues. CDR1 SGHDT and CDR2 YYEEEE come from the germline V gene. The J segment lost 6 bases and the V segment lost 4 bases, leaving 7 bases of the junction unmatched. CDR3 loop: CASSRFRDRDEKLFF. In DNA, the CDR3 is TGTGCCAGCAGCCGATTCCGGGACAGGGATGAAAAACTGTTTTTT.

V usage is TRBV2 and J usage is TRBJ1-2; D gene ambiguous. The V gene lost 0 bases and the J gene lost 9 bases, with 11 bases spanning the gap. The CDR3 covers 13 residues. Per germline, CDR1 SNHLY and CDR2 FYNNEI. CDR3 sequence: CASSEARAESYTF. CDR3 coding DNA: TGTGCCAGCAGTGAAGCGAGGGCCGAAAGCTACACCTTC. The entire variable domain, with the rest obtained from reference TRBV2 and TRBJ1-2, is as follows: EPEVTQTPSHQVTQMGQEVILRCVPISNHLYFYWYRQILGQKVEFLVSFYNNEISEKSEIFDDQFSVERPDGSNFTLKIRSTKLEDSAMYFCASSEARAESYTFGSGTRLTVV.

This chain connects TRBV9 to TRBJ1-2; TRBD1 agrees at 9 bases. This CDR3 spans 15 amino acids. Germline V CDR1 and CDR2: SGDLS, YYNGEE. Unmatched junction bases numbered 6, after V lost 3 bases and J lost 3 bases. The CDR3 sequence is CASSGWDREYYGYTF. The CDR3 DNA reads as TGTGCCAGCAGCGGTTGGGACAGGGAGTACTATGGCTACACCTTC.

This clone was counted a single time. This rearrangement joins TRBV6-5 to TRBJ1-1; D call uncertain. The V and J ends lost 4 bases and 0 bases respectively, with 12 bases between them. Germline CDR1 MNHEY, CDR2 SVGAGI. CDR3 length equals 15 residues. The CDR3 sequence: CASSSYGGMNTEAFF. CDR3 bases: TGTGCCAGCAGTTCCTACGGAGGTATGAACACTGAAGCTTTCTTT.

The chain uses TRBV7-2 and TRBJ2-7; D unresolved. V was trimmed by 5 bases and J by 0 bases, leaving 8 bases between them. The CDR3 is 13 residues long. Germline lookup yields CDR1 SGHTA and CDR2 FQGNSA. The CDR3 nucleotides read TGTGCCAGCAGCCTCAGACTCTCCTACGAGCAGTACTTC. It translates to CASSLRLSYEQYF.

The rearrangement joins TRBV9 to TRBJ2-6, with 8 bases fitting TRBD2. V trimming: 3 bases; J trimming: 0 bases; junction bases outside the gene matches: 14. Germline V CDR1 and CDR2: SGDLS, YYNGEE. The CDR3 runs to 20 residues. CDR3 residues: CASSAPLGLASISGANVLTF. The DNA of the CDR3 is TGTGCCAGCAGCGCCCCACTAGGACTAGCTAGTATCTCTGGGGCCAACGTCCTGACTTTC.